This T cell receptor (beta chain) emerged from a study of T cell changes during pregnancy in multiple sclerosis. Only in-frame clones appear in the TCRdb table, and some are missing; sequencing was by immunoSEQ multiplex PCR. In the table there are 79,000 or so clones, more than 85% of which are singletons. This CDR3 comprises 14 residues. Germline lookup yields CDR1 MDHEN and CDR2 SYDVKM. V was cut by 10 bases and J by 0 bases, with 13 bases left in between. This receptor was identified in a female donor in good health, enrolled as a control in a pregnancy study. This sample comprised peripheral blood, obtained in the first trimester of pregnancy. V gene TRBV28 combines with J gene TRBJ2-1; a weak D match, TRBD2 (5 bases). The CDR3 protein is CAIEEASSYNEQFF. The CDR3 DNA reads as TGTGCCATCGAGGAGGCCAGCTCCTACAATGAGCAGTTCTTC.